This T cell receptor beta chain was retrieved from a study of T-cell memory formation after mild COVID-19 (dated by TCRdb to the early 2020s). About the full investigation: Most TCR sequence clusters were specific to one of the two donors. In two donors, T-cell clones that expanded and contracted after mild COVID-19 were followed by sequencing TCRalpha and TCRbeta repertoires longitudinally. The cohort comprised two young, previously healthy adult volunteers, one female and one male.

Regarding this clonotype: No antigen is known for it. Base qualities are missing; no much larger clone stands one base away.

The research as a whole found: Clones that contracted from day 15 to 85 showed balanced CD4/CD8 phenotypes, whereas a second wave of clones that expanded from day 15 to 37 leaned towards CD4+. The study included only a couple of mild cases, and larger cohorts that include severe cases with pre-infection samples were judged to be necessary. Contracting CD4+ clones were located mainly in the CM and EM memory subsets, whereas CD8+ clones were found to be enriched in EMRA. Whether the second-wave clones peaking on day 37 were SARS-CoV-2 specific was not confirmed. Some responding clones were found in pre-infection memory, which suggests that pre-existing cross-reactive memory T cells took part in the SARS-CoV-2 response.

TCRdb lists the instrument as Illumina NovaSeq 6000. TCRalpha and TCRbeta cDNA libraries were constructed by 5'RACE with constant-segment primers, with sample barcodes and unique molecular identifiers being introduced. RNA was extracted from every sample with Trizol reagent. Libraries were amplified in two PCR steps, with a second sample barcode and Illumina TruSeq adapters added in the second step. Sequencing of the libraries was done on an Illumina NovaSeq, producing 2 x 150 bp paired-end reads. The study's processing was this. Reads were demultiplexed and collapsed into UMI-guided consensus sequences with migec v1.2.7. With mixcr v2.1.11, UMI consensuses were aligned to TRA and TRB V and J templates and assembled into clonotypes. Clonotypes were classified as expanded or contracted when called significant by both edgeR and NoisET, with noise models trained on biological replicates. For edgeR calls, the thresholds were a false discovery rate-adjusted p below 0.01 and a log2 fold-change of 1. As an exploratory analysis of dynamics, max-normalized trajectories of the 1000 most abundant clonotypes were examined by PCA with hierarchical clustering. The CD4 or CD8 phenotype of responding clones was assigned using the separately sequenced CD4+ and CD8+ repertoires. The public reads were quality trimmed at Q25 with fastp and then assembled into clones with MiXCR by TCRdb, keeping productive beta chains. Every entry covers one CDR3 protein and lists the most common genes and DNA from its rows. TCRdb, not the authors, supplied the V and J calls. This sample is represented by fewer than 200,000 distinct CDR3 sequences; under 20% of them were singletons. In total, the top ten clones hold around 3.9% of the sample.

The germline V gene sets CDR1 to SGHTA and CDR2 to FQGNSA. The V end loses 6 bases and the J end loses 4 bases, and a stretch of 15 bases separates them. The cysteine opens and the phenylalanine closes a CDR3 of 14 amino acids. Only CDR3 DNA remains: 42 bases, in frame from the first base. PBMCs were isolated by Ficoll-Paque density gradient centrifugation. The chain links TRBV7-2 with TRBJ1-2; matching of 5 bases hints at TRBD1 as the D gene. The material sequenced was PBMCs or a T cell subset sorted from them (not recorded which). The clonotype was recovered from a man aged 18 to 30 who had mild COVID-19 (a few samples of this study predate the infection). The sample titles of this study are shuffled in the database, so cell type and time point are left out; the donor was told from shared clones. The CDR3 is CASSSQDGSYGYTF. The nucleotide sequence reads as follows: TGTGCCAGCAGTTCACAGGACGGCTCCTATGGCTACACCTTC.